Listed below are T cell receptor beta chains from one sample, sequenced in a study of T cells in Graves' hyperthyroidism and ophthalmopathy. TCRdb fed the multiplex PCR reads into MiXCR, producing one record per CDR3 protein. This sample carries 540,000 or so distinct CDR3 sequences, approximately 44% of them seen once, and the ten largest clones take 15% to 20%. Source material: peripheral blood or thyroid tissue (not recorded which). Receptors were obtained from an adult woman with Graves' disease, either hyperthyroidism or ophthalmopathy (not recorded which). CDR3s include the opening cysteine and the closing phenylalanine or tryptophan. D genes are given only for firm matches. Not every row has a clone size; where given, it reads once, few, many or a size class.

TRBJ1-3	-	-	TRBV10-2	CAVRGNTIYF	TGCGCCGTACGGGGGAACACCATATATTTT
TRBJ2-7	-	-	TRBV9	CASSPPGAKRQYEQYF	TGTGCCAGCTCACCCCCCGGAGCCAAAAGGCAATACGAGCAGTACTTC
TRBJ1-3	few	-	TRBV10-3	CAIKGGPSGNTIYF	TGTGCCATCAAGGGAGGGCCCTCTGGAAACACCATATATTTT
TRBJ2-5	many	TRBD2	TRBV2	CASTLAGVETQYF	TGTGCCAGCACCCTAGCGGGAGTAGAGACCCAGTACTTC
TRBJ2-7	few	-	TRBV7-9	CASSLGRGGQYF	TGTGCCAGCAGCTTAGGGAGGGGCGGGCAGTACTTC
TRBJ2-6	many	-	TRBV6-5	CASSYTISGANVLTF	TGTGCCAGCAGTTACACGATCTCTGGGGCCAACGTCCTGACTTTC
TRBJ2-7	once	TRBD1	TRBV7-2	CASRRETGGGTYEQYF	TGTGCCAGCAGGCGCGAGACAGGGGGAGGGACCTACGAGCAGTACTTC
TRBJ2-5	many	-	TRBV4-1	CASSPDWSGPGETQYF	TGCGCCAGCAGCCCCGACTGGTCAGGGCCTGGGGAGACCCAGTACTTC
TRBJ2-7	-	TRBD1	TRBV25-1	CASSGRDRGHEQYF	TGTGCCAGCAGTGGCCGGGACAGGGGGCACGAGCAGTACTTC
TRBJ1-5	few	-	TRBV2	CASSEYQGANQPQHF	TGTGCCAGCAGTGAATATCAGGGTGCCAATCAGCCCCAGCATTTT
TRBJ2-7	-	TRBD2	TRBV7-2	CASSSRSSGSPEQYF	TGTGCCAGCAGCTCTCGGTCTAGCGGGAGTCCCGAGCAGTACTTC
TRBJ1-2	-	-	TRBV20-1	CSATPSGSYTF	TGCAGTGCTACCCCTAGCGGGAGCTACACCTTC
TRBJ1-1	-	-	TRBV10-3	CPISGRQVNTEAFF	TGTCCCATCAGTGGCCGACAAGTGAACACTGAAGCTTTCTTT
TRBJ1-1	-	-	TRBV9	CASSVEVLNTEAFF	TGTGCCAGCAGCGTAGAGGTACTGAACACTGAAGCTTTCTTT
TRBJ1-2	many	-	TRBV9	CASEGLGGYTF	TGTGCCAGCGAAGGGCTAGGGGGCTACACCTTC
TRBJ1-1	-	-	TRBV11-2	CASTLVGDTEAFF	TGTGCCAGCACCTTAGTCGGGGACACTGAAGCTTTCTTT
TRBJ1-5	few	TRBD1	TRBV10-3	CAISDGQGAAQPQHF	TGTGCCATCAGTGATGGGCAGGGGGCGGCTCAGCCCCAGCATTTT
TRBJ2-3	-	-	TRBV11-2	CASRRTGTDTQYF	TGTGCCAGCAGACGGACAGGCACAGATACGCAGTATTTT
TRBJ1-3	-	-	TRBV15	CATSRDRLSSGNTIYF	TGTGCCACCAGCAGAGACAGGCTGAGCTCTGGAAACACCATATATTTT
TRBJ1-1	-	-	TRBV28	CASSFAAEAFF	TGTGCCAGCAGTTTTGCAGCTGAAGCTTTCTTT
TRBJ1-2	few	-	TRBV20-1	CSASSAEYGYTF	TGCAGTGCTAGTAGCGCAGAGTATGGCTACACCTTC
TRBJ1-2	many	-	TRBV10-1	CASSDRPNYGYTF	TGCGCCAGCAGTGACAGACCTAACTATGGCTACACCTTC
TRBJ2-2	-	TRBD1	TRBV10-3	CAINQPGQATGELFF	TGTGCCATCAACCAACCGGGACAGGCGACCGGGGAGCTGTTTTTT
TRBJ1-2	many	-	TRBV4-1	CASSRGGNYGYTF	TGCGCCAGCAGCCGAGGGGGGAACTATGGCTACACCTTC
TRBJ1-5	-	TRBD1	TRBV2	CATRTGGGYQPQHF	TGTGCTACGCGGACAGGGGGGGGTTATCAGCCCCAGCATTTT
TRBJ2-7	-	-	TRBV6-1	CASSPPPAYEQYF	TGTGCCAGCAGTCCGCCTCCCGCCTACGAGCAGTACTTC
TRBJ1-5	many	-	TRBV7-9	CASSSGGGSQPQHF	TGTGCCAGCAGCTCTGGCGGGGGGAGTCAGCCCCAGCATTTT